This T cell receptor (beta chain) comes out of a study of blood T cell repertoires in COVID-19. V lost 1 base to trimming and J lost 0 bases; unmatched junction nucleotides: 9. The CDR3 runs 19 residues. Germline V gives CDR1 SGHTA, CDR2 FQGNSA. The protocol was immunoSEQ multiplex PCR, while the TCRdb copy is restricted to in-frame clones and leaves out a portion. This sample has about 150,000 clones; roughly 90% occur once, and the top ten carry 2.5% to 3.5%. The source is a man between 60 and 70 years old with active or convalescent COVID-19. Sequenced input: peripheral blood. V and J are TRBV7-2 and TRBJ2-3; 11 positions agree with TRBD2. CDR3 amino acids: CASSLGGGLAESSTDTQYF. In DNA form, the CDR3 reads TGTGCCAGCAGCTTAGGGGGGGGACTAGCGGAGTCTAGCACAGATACGCAGTATTTT.